What follows is one T cell receptor (beta chain) and its context. The data were obtained in a study of blood T cell repertoires in COVID-19. Study-wide context: Samples of COVID-19 (acute and convalescent) were obtained from the United States, Italy and Spain. In each case, the material was cDNA or gDNA derived from T cells, B-cell-depleted T cells, or PBMCs.

The CDR3 is 16 amino acids. The ends lost 0 bases at V and 2 bases at J; junction bases unmatched: 6. Germline V gene lookup returns CDR1 MNHEY and CDR2 SVGAGI. Authors' processing steps: Reference gene primers were amplified, and this amplification served to estimate nucleated cell counts. The assay was immunoSEQ multiplex PCR, and TCRdb's table has in-frame clones only and misses some. The V and J calls and clone size come from that table; D and trimming were worked out from the DNA. The data contain about 160,000 clones, 86% of them seen just once; the ten biggest clones take up approximately 7%. The sequence was collected from a middle-aged man with active or convalescent COVID-19. The source material was peripheral blood. The chain is built from TRBV6-5 and TRBJ2-5, with 7 bases lining up with TRBD2. The CDR3 bases are TGTGCCAGCAGTTACTCTATTGGGGAGGGGCAAGAGACCCAGTACTTC. Translated: CASSYSIGEGQETQYF.